This T cell receptor (beta chain) was identified during a study of identical twins. Healthy Caucasians supplied all donations. TCRdb analysed the 5' RACE reads with MiXCR anew, one entry per CDR3 protein. Here the sample spans 750,000 to 950,000 distinct CDR3 sequences, roughly an eighth being singletons. Looked up from germline, CDR1 is MDHEN and CDR2 is SYDVKM. This CDR3 is 14 amino acids long. V lost 7 bases and J lost 11, with 21 bases in between. Separately, the same data were catalogued under a study of yellow fever vaccine responses in identical twins.

Sequencing was carried out using PBMCs. V is TRBV28 and J is TRBJ1-5, with D possibly matching TRBD1 (6 bases). The clonotype comes from a woman aged 18-35 years in good health. The CDR3 here is CASNSRGGRGTQHF. The CDR3 DNA is TGTGCCAGCAACTCAAGGGGGGGTCGTGGGACCCAGCATTTT.